The entry below gives a single T cell receptor beta chain sequence along with its context. The authors used template switching to add a universal primer site and gave cDNA unique molecular identifiers. MiXCR, applied by TCRdb to the 5' RACE reads, yields one record per CDR3 protein. The data hold hundreds of thousands of distinct CDR3 sequences, with less than 25% observed a single time. CDR3 length: 13 residues. In germline, CDR1 is SQVTM, CDR2 ANQGSEA. V lost 1 base and J 1 base, leaving 8 bases between the germline ends. The record originates from a study of identical twins. The same specimen was also included in a second study, on T cells expressing NK-cell markers.

The chain carries TRBV29-1 and TRBJ2-7; the D gene is possibly TRBD2 (5 bases). Sequencing was done on a sample of PBMCs. The TCR was taken from a woman younger than 35 in good health. The CDR3 coding sequence is TGCAGCGTTGAAGCCGGGGAATCCTACGAGCAGTACTTC. The encoded protein is CSVEAGESYEQYF.